One and the same sample provided the 3 T cell receptor beta chains below, sequenced in a study of response to subunit inactivated influenza vaccine. Via MiXCR, TCRdb re-called the RT-PCR reads, giving one row per CDR3 protein. There are some 550,000 distinct CDR3 sequences in the sample; 20% to 25% occur only once, and 2.5% to 3% lies in the top ten. The data also belong to a second study, concerning T cells expressing NK-cell markers. That source notes: Making the TCR beta cDNA relied on 5'RACE template switching with UMIs.

This material consisted of CD4+ T cells sorted from PBMCs, taken about 11 days after vaccination. Source of these receptors: a man in his fifties who received an inactivated influenza vaccine.

V gene TRBV6-2 or TRBV6-3 combines with J gene TRBJ1-2; unclear D gene. Germline CDR1 is MNHEY and CDR2 is SVGEGT. The CDR3 sequence is 14 residues long. Trimming cost V 2 bases and J 2 bases, with 9 bases left between them. CDR3 residues: CASSYRERNYGYTF. For the CDR3, the DNA is TGTGCCAGCAGTTACAGGGAGCGCAACTATGGCTACACCTTC.

V usage is TRBV19 and J usage is TRBJ2-1, with 10 bases lining up with TRBD2. Germline CDR1 LNHDA, CDR2 SQIVND (reference sequence). The CDR3 loop spans 15 amino acids. After removal of 6 bases from V and 2 bases from J, the junction contained 4 bases not matched to a gene. In DNA, the CDR3 is TGTGCCAGTAGAAAGCGGGAGGGTGCCTACAATGAGCAGTTCTTC. Amino acid sequence: CASRKREGAYNEQFF.

This chain joins TRBV11-2 and TRBJ2-5; D might be TRBD2 (6 bases). Between the trimmed V and J ends, which lost 2 bases and 2 bases, there was a span of 18 bases. Germline CDR1 SGHAT, CDR2 FQNNGV. The CDR3 length is 17 residues. CDR3: CASSLRRLAIGQETQYF. CDR3 DNA sequence: TGTGCCAGCAGCTTAAGACGGCTAGCGATTGGGCAAGAGACCCAGTACTTC.